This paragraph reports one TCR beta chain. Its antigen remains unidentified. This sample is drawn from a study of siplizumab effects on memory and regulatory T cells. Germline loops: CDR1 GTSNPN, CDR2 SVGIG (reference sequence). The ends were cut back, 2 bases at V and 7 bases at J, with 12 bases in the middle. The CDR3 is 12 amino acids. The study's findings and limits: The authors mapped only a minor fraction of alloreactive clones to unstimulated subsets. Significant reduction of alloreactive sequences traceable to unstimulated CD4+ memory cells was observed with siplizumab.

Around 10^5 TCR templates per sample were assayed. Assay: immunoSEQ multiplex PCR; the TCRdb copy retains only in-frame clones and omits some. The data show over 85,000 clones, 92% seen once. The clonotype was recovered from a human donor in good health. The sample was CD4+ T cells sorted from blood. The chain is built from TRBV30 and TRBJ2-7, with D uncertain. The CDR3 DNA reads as TGTGCCTGGAGTCGTCAAAGATGGGAGCAGTACTTC. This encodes CAWSRQRWEQYF.